This note documents a single T cell receptor (beta chain) sequence. Its specificity is unknown. The sample originates from a study of T-cell memory formation after mild COVID-19. Overall study: TCR clustering was largely donor specific.

Overall study findings and caveats: Those CD4+ clones that contracted were mainly in CM and EM (CD8+ ones in EMRA).

The length of the CDR3 is 14 residues. Germline CDR1 MNHEY, CDR2 SMNVEV (reference sequence). V was trimmed by 3 bases and J by 2 bases, leaving 11 bases between them. The 5'RACE method, run with constant-segment primers, produced TCR alpha and TCR beta cDNA libraries (carrying sample barcodes and UMIs). TCRdb fed the 5' RACE reads into MiXCR, producing one record per CDR3 protein. Among 150,000 to 200,000 distinct CDR3 sequences listed, roughly 28% were seen once. The sample taken for sequencing was PBMCs or a T cell subset sorted from them (not recorded which). This clonotype was sampled from an adult woman who had mild COVID-19 (a few samples of this study predate the infection). Cell type and time point are not known. The gene calls are TRBV27 and TRBJ2-7; D remains unclear. The CDR3 bases are TGTGCCAGCAGTTTCGGGCCTGATACCTACGAGCAGTACTTC. Protein product: CASSFGPDTYEQYF.